This T cell receptor beta chain originates from a study of cytomegalovirus exposure and HLA in healthy donors (dated by TCRdb to about 2017). About the investigation overall: An earlier analysis of approximately 550 of the donors reported about 250 Gb of sequence data and around 110 million unique TCR beta sequences from roughly 180 million T cells. Alongside the repertoire data, information on donor age, sex, ethnicity and CMV serostatus was compiled. About 280 gigabases of sequencing data and approximately 92 million unique TCR sequences made up an early release that covered under 750 HLA-typed donors. Typing coverage varied by locus: 629-630 donors for A, B, C, DRB1 and DQB1; roughly 500 for DQA1; around 570 for DPA1; approximately 490 for DPB1. HLA typing covered class I and class II loci at four-digit resolution. Among about 370 genotyped donors of the cohort, an average of roughly 230,000 unique TCR beta nucleotide sequences was sequenced per donor, of which 15% to 20% were non-productive. Besides the first cohort of 666 subjects, a separate validation cohort made up of 120 different subjects was used. A later analysis re-examined previously published TCR beta repertoires from about 670 donors and added high-resolution HLA genotyping to investigate patterns of TCR occurrence. To predict cytomegalovirus infection status, the study combined high-throughput TCR immunosequencing, statistical association of individual TCRs with disease status, and machine learning. An earlier analysis of about 620 of the donors applied high-throughput TCR beta sequencing to assess whether each TCR beta V gene segment acted as functional or pseudogenic. In a later genetic analysis, genome-wide SNP genotypes for about 65% of the 666 donors were used, and that subset was treated as a discovery cohort. In the later analysis, no new phenotypic data were used to find candidate immune exposures; instead, reliance was placed on TCR beta sequences and their occurrence across donors. Because of strong linkage in the cohort, four to six DR-DQ haplotypes were treated as single units for association and clustering. Of the 300 to 500 genotyped donors, 65% to 90% were placed in the genetic ancestry cluster associated with self-reported Caucasian donors. The study was designed to test whether signatures of past pathogen exposure could be identified by cataloging public T cell receptors. Every discovery cohort repertoire had been produced on one sequencing platform. The study profiled the T cell repertoires of under 850 subjects by immunosequencing and related them to cytomegalovirus serostatus.

The method behind the library was the immunoSEQ multiplex PCR assay. A mixture of 60 forward primers for TCR Vbeta segments and 13 reverse primers for TCR Jbeta segments was used in the multiplex PCR. The CDR3 region of rearranged TCR beta genes was amplified from genomic DNA with a multiplex PCR assay. The Illumina HiSeq System was used to sequence the amplified TCR beta libraries as 87-base-pair reads. Per the original workflow: Across the 670 or so repertoires, a later analysis counted tens of millions of unique TCR beta chains, some 11 million of which were shared by at least two donors. To remove PCR and sequencing errors, raw reads were error-corrected and collapsed into unique sequences using a nearest-neighbor algorithm that merged closely related sequences. V, D and J gene segments were assigned by aligning CDR3 sequences to IMGT reference sequences. For a sequence to be retained, at least a six-nucleotide match to both a V gene segment and a J gene segment was required. A rearrangement counted as productive if the CDR3 had no stop codons and remained in frame with V and J, and every other rearrangement counted as non-productive. Following IMGT convention, CDR3 was defined as the stretch from the second conserved V-encoded cysteine to the conserved J-encoded phenylalanine. The earlier analysis of about 500 of the donors excluded sequences that lacked an unambiguous match to a single V gene segment. An earlier analysis of fewer than 750 of the donors classified V segments as functional when productive rearrangements were above 56.7% and as segregating when the standard deviation between donors was above 5%. A statistical classification framework was built to diagnose cytomegalovirus status from the catalog of TCR beta chain sequences. In a later analysis, TCR nucleotide sequences were compared against IMGT/GENE-DB human TR gene sequences so that V and J genes could be assigned. Using the TCRdist pipeline, a later analysis assigned CDR3 sequences along with most-parsimonious VDJ recombination scenarios. A later analysis defined each TCR beta chain by its CDR3 amino acid sequence plus V-gene family, and excluded reads lacking a unique V-gene family. A later analysis removed 500 to 600 highly shared, low-generation-probability nucleotide sequences to deal with suspected cross-contamination and a sequencing artifact. For each public chain, a later analysis derived a clonal expansion index from normalized ranks of inferred template counts within each repertoire. Generation probabilities in a later analysis came from a VDJ recombination model fitted to out-of-frame rearrangements, and those results were checked against IGoR. Hypergeometric tests were used in a later analysis to score TCR-TCR, TCR-HLA and TCR-CMV co-occurrence, with a repertoire-size bias correction applied to the TCR pairs. To estimate false discovery rates, a later analysis permuted the HLA or CMV assignments 20 times. In a later analysis, co-occurring TCRs were grouped with DBSCAN, and TCRdist sequence similarity was added when clustering was performed within HLA-allele-positive subsets. For co-occurrence clustering, repertoires with fewer than 30,000 or more than 120,000 public chains were excluded, along with a handful of repertoires with anomalous nucleotide sharing. TCRdb's version of the immuneACCESS table is confined to in-frame rearrangements and falls short of the full clone set. An unresolved V gene accounts for under half of the shortfall where checked; the remainder is of unknown origin. That table supplies the V and J calls and clone size; D and trimming were determined from the DNA. The sample table contains about 98,000 clones; only one count was recorded for approximately 80% of them. 16% of the sample rests with the top ten.

Overall results and qualifications from the work: A later analysis associated about 17,000 TCR beta sequences with specific HLA alleles at a false discovery rate of 0.05. Some IMGT-functional V segments, including TRBV6-2 and TRBV6-3, could not be distinguished by the 87-base-pair reads and were therefore excluded. According to a later analysis, most CMV-associated TCR beta chains appeared to be HLA-restricted, and the HLA associations seemed to be driven largely by CMV exposure. In an earlier analysis of 587 of the donors, most TCR beta V segments appeared in productive rearrangements about 87% or about 30% of the time, broadly matching IMGT annotations. In a later analysis, HLA-associated TCR beta chains were found to be more clonally expanded and to have lower generation probabilities than equally common non-associated chains. A further reported finding was that TCR beta sequences accurately predicted the HLA-A and HLA-B alleles for most subjects in the first cohort. According to a later analysis, TCR association rates differed among HLA loci, with DRB1 alleles showing the most associated TCRs and HLA-C alleles showing the fewest. According to a later genetic analysis, donors in an Asian-associated ancestry cluster had fewer N-insertions in productive TCRs than the roughly 660-donor mean. HLA typing was unavailable for some donors at each locus, so association tests used only the typed subset. In a later genetic analysis, a missense DCLRE1C variant was associated with V-gene and J-gene trimming of TCR beta chains, and the association was replicated in an independent cohort. Because counts were too low, more than 15 rarely observed V segments, including chromosome 9 orphons, were excluded from the earlier analysis of around 590 of the donors. The only immune exposure information available for the cohort was CMV serostatus. Only TCR beta chains were sequenced in this cohort, and the absence of alpha or paired-chain data limited detectable features. According to the authors, the approach could potentially be generalized to other disease states and immunological phenotypes. The sequencing pipeline was judged likely to have produced a cluster of highly shared sequence variants as a technical artifact. A few of the identified cytomegalovirus-associated TCR beta chains were confirmed in vitro to be specific for cytomegalovirus antigens. A later analysis reported that several top co-occurrence clusters appeared linked to parvovirus B19, influenza, CMV and Epstein-Barr virus. Most TCR sequences were observed very rarely across donors, whereas some public TCRs were present in many individuals. Linkage disequilibrium might explain the correlated functional status among segregating V segments, but an unknown experimental factor could not be ruled out. The study listed approximately 160 TCR beta chains as associated with cytomegalovirus. When HLA alleles, especially DR and DQ, strongly co-occurred, attributing TCR associations to individual alleles was difficult. In both the original and validation cohorts, the classifier was reported to diagnose cytomegalovirus status with high specificity and sensitivity. Sequencing depth was assumed to be roughly uniform across donors in the presence/absence analyses, though that assumption may not hold.

Reading from cysteine to phenylalanine, the CDR3 counts 15 amino acids. The kept DNA is CDR3 alone, 45 bases in frame from the first base. V is cut back by 0 bases and J by 3 bases, with 6 bases in the junction unmatched. CDR1 and CDR2 were assigned from the germline V gene (reference sequence) as SGHNT and YYREEE. The cohort consisted of some 670 healthy bone marrow donors. Cohort members were all nominally healthy when sampled, although unrecorded immune exposures were likely present. The donor was CMV seropositive and was included in the group of some 290 seropositive cohort members. A peripheral blood sample was collected from each donor, and TCR beta sequencing was performed on peripheral blood mononuclear cells. Genomic DNA was extracted from the blood cell samples with the Qiagen DNeasy Blood Extraction Kit. Remarks on this clone: What antigen it recognizes has not been identified. Per-base qualities were not stored, and no clone one base away is much larger.

The rearrangement joined TRBV5-4 to TRBJ2-7, with 7 junctional bases fitting TRBD1. The sequencing sample was made of PBMCs. The sequence came from a man between 60 and 75 years old in good health and CMV-seropositive. The nucleotide sequence reads as follows: TGTGCCAGCAGCTTGGATAGGGGGCCATACTACGAGCAGTACTTC. This encodes CASSLDRGPYYEQYF.